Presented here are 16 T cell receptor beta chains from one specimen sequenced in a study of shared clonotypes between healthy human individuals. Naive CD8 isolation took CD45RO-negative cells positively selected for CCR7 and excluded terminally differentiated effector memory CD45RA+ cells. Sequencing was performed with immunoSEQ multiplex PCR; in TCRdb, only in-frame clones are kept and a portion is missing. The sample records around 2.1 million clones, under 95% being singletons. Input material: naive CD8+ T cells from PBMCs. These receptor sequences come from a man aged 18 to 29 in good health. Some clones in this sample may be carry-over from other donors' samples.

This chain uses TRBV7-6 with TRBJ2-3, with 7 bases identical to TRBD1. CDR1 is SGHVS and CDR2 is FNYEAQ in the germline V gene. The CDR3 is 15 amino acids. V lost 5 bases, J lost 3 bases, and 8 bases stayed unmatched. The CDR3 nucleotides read TGTGCCAGCAGCCCAGGGGGTCTCCGGACAGATACGCAGTATTTT. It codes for CASSPGGLRTDTQYF.

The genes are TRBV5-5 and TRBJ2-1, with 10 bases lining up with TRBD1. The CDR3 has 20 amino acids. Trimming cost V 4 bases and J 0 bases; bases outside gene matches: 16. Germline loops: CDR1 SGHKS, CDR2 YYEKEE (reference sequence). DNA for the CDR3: TGTGCCAGCAGCCTACCAGACAGGGGGCGAACTATTAGCTCCTACAATGAGCAGTTCTTC. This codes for CASSLPDRGRTISSYNEQFF. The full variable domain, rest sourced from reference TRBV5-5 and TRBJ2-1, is DAGVTQSPTHLIKTRGQQVTLRCSPISGHKSVSWYQQVLGQGPQFIFQYYEKEERGRGNFPDRFSARQFPNYSSELNVNALLLGDSALYLCASSLPDRGRTISSYNEQFFGPGTRLTVL.

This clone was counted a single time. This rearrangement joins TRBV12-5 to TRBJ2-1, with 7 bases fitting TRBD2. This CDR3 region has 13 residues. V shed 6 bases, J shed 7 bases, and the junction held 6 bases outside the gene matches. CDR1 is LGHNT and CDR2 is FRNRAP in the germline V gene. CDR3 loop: CASGGDYGNEQFF. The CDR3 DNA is TGTGCTAGTGGGGGGGACTATGGGAATGAGCAGTTCTTC.

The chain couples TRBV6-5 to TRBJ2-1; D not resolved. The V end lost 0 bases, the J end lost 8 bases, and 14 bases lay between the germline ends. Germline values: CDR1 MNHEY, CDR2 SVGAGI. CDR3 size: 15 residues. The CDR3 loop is CASSYSIWDRDEQFF. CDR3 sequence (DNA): TGTGCCAGCAGTTACTCGATATGGGATAGGGATGAGCAGTTCTTC.

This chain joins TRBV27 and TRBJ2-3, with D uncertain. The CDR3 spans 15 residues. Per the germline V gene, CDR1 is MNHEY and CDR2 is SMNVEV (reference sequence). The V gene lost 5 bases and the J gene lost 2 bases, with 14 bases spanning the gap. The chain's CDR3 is CASSPLLGSTDTQYF. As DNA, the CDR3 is TGTGCCAGCAGTCCCCTTCTCGGGTCCACAGATACGCAGTATTTT.

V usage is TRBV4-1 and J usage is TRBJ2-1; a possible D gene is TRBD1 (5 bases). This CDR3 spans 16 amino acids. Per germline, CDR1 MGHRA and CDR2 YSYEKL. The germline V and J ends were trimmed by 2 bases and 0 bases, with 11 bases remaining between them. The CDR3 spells CASSQFQGNSYNEQFF. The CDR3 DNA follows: TGCGCCAGCAGCCAATTCCAGGGAAACTCCTACAATGAGCAGTTCTTC.

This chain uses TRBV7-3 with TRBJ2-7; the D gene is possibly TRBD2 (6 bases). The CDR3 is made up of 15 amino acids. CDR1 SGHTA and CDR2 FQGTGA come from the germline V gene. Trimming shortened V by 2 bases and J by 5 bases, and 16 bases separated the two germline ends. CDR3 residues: CASSLFGGRLNEQYF. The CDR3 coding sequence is TGTGCCAGCAGCTTATTCGGAGGGAGATTGAACGAGCAGTACTTC.

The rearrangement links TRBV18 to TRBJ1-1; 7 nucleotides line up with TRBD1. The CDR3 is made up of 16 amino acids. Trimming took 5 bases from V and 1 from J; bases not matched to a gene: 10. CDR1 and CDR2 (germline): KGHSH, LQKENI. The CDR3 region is CASSERMDRRNTEAFF. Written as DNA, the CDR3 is TGTGCCAGCTCAGAGCGGATGGACAGGAGGAACACTGAAGCTTTCTTT.

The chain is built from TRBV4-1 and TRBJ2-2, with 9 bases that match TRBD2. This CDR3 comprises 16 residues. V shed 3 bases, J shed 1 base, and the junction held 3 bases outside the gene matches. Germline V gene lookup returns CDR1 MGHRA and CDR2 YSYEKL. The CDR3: CASSQAGGVNTGELFF. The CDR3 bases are TGCGCCAGCAGCCAGGCGGGGGGGGTGAACACCGGGGAGCTGTTTTTT.

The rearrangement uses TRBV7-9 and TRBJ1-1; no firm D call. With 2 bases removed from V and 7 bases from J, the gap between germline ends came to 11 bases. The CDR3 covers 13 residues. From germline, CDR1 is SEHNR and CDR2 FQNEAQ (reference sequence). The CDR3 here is CASSLSGDYEAFF. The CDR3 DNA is TGTGCCAGCAGCTTATCAGGAGATTATGAAGCTTTCTTT.

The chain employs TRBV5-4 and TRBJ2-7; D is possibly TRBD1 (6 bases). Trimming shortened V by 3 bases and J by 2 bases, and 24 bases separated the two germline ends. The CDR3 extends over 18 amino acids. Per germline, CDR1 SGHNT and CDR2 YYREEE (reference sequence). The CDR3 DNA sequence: TGTGCCAGCAGCTCCCCCCGTTATGAGTCAGGGGTCGCCTACGAGCAGTACTTC. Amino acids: CASSSPRYESGVAYEQYF.

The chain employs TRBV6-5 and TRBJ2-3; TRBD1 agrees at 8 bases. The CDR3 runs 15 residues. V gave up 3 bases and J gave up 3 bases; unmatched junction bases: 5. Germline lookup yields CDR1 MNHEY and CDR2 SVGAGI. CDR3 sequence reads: CASSYDRGRTDTQYF. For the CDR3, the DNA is TGTGCCAGCAGTTATGACAGGGGTCGTACAGATACGCAGTATTTT.

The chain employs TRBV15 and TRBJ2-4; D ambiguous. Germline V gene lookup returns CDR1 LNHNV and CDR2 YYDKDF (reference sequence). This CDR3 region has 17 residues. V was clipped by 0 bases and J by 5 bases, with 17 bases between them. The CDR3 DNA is TGTGCCACCAGCAGAGATCGGAAGTCCCGGGTAGAAAACATTCAGTACTTC. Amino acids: CATSRDRKSRVENIQYF.

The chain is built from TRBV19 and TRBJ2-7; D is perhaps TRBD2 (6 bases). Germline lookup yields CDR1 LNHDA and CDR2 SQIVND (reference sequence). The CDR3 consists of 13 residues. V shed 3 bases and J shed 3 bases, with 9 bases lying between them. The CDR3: CASSIRDFYEQYF. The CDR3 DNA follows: TGTGCCAGTAGTATCCGGGACTTCTACGAGCAGTACTTC.

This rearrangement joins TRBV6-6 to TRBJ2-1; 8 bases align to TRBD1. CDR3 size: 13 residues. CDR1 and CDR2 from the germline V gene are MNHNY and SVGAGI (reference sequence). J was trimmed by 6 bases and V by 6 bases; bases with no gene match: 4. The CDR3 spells CASSPDRGNEQFF. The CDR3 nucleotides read TGTGCCAGCAGCCCTGACAGGGGCAATGAGCAGTTCTTC.

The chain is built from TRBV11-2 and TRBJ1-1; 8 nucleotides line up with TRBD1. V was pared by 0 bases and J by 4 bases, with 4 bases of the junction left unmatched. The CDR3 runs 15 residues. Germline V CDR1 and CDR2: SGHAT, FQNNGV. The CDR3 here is CASSLDGQGLTEAFF. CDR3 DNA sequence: TGTGCCAGCAGCTTAGATGGACAGGGTCTCACTGAAGCTTTCTTT.